The 20 T cell receptor beta chains below were found in one sample sequenced in a study of T-cell reconstitution after alpha-beta-depleted transplantation in children (dated by TCRdb to about 2016). Library prep was done by PCR. Sequenced on an Illumina HiSeq 2500. Molecular barcoding was employed in the preparation of TCR libraries, with unique molecular identifiers being used to normalize TCRbeta repertoire quantification. Using fastp at Q25 and MiXCR, TCRdb reprocessed the public reads and kept productive beta chains. Entries that share a CDR3 protein sequence are merged under the most common genes and DNA. The table for this sample lists around 450,000 distinct CDR3 sequences; 10% of them were counted only once. In total, the top ten clones hold around 2% of the sample. The sample's treatment or condition, from its label and the paper: allogeneic hematopoietic cell transplantation with graft depleted of TCRalphabeta T cells and CD19 B cells.

The sample was PBMCs, taken before TCRalphabeta/CD19-depleted stem cell transplant. These receptors were obtained from a child between 2 and 9 years old with inherited bone marrow failure, due to receive a stem cell transplant.

This clonotype was picked up many times. V usage is TRBV7-6 and J usage is TRBJ2-7, with a weak D call TRBD2 (5 bases). V shed 0 bases and J shed 6 bases, with 9 bases lying between them. The CDR3 covers 13 residues. CDR1 and CDR2 (germline): SGHVS, FNYEAQ. The CDR3 bases are TGTGCCAGCAGCTTAGCAGCCCGGGGCGAGCAGTACTTC. Its translation: CASSLAARGEQYF.

On this clonotype: A clone one base away is much larger, so this may be a read error. This chain joins TRBV4-2 and TRBJ1-6; no clear D. CDR3 length equals 15 residues. Germline-derived CDR1 and CDR2 are LGHNA and YNFKEQ. CDR3 in amino acids: CAGSQMEGANSPLHF. CDR3 coding DNA: TGTGCCGGCAGCCAGATGGAGGGAGCGAATTCACCCCTCCACTTT.

This clonotype was seen repeatedly, ten times or more. The V gene is TRBV4-1, the J gene TRBJ1-5, with 9 bases aligning to TRBD1. With V trimmed by 3 bases and J by 5 bases, 5 bases remained unmatched. CDR3 length: 15 residues. CDR1 is MGHRA, CDR2 YSYEKL, per germline. DNA for the CDR3: TGCGCCAGCAGCCAGGGACAGGGACGGGATCAGCCCCAGCATTTT. Its translation: CASSQGQGRDQPQHF.

On this clonotype itself: A read error is possible here, since a much larger clone lies one base away. The chain links TRBV20-1 to TRBJ1-2; TRBD1 agrees at 8 bases. J gave up 11 bases and V 5 bases, and 16 bases lay outside the gene matches. The CDR3 has 14 residues. Germline V gene data show CDR1 as DFQATT and CDR2 as SNEGSKA (reference sequence). The CDR3 DNA reads TGCAGTGCTGCCCCCCACACAGGGGGGAGGGAGTACACCTTC. Residues: CSAAPHTGGREYTF.

The genes are TRBV16 and TRBJ2-5; D gene uncertain. The CDR3 is 13 residues long. Germline CDR1 is KGHSY and CDR2 is FQNENV. V was cut by 1 base and J by 0 bases, with 3 bases left in between. The CDR3 DNA follows: TGTGCCAGCAGCCAATGGGACCAAGAGACCCAGTACTTC. Amino acid sequence: CASSQWDQETQYF.

The chain joins TRBV5-1 to TRBJ2-2; 8 bases match TRBD2. This CDR3 contains 17 residues. CDR1 SGHRS and CDR2 YFSETQ come from the germline V gene. J lost 6 bases, V lost 4 bases, and 14 bases had no gene match. The CDR3 protein is CASSNYPQRESAGELFF. Here the CDR3 DNA reads TGCGCCAGCAGCAATTATCCCCAGCGGGAGTCTGCCGGGGAGCTGTTTTTT. The variable domain in full, completed from reference TRBV5-1 and TRBJ2-2, reads KAGVTQTPRYLIKTRGQQVTLSCSPISGHRSVSWYQQTPGQGLQFLFEYFSETQRNKGNFPGRFSGRQFSNSRSEMNVSTLELGDSALYLCASSNYPQRESAGELFFGEGSRLTVL.

This chain uses TRBV20-1 with TRBJ2-1; 8 bases fit TRBD1. V shed 6 bases and J 3 bases; nucleotides not matched to a gene: 10. The germline CDR1 and CDR2 sequences are DFQATT and SNEGSKA (reference sequence). This CDR3 has 15 amino acids. The DNA of the CDR3 is TGCAGTGCCCATACAGGGGGTCGGAACTACAATGAGCAGTTCTTC. It codes for CSAHTGGRNYNEQFF.

This clonotype is a singleton in its sample. The CDR3 region is CASRSSGTGEHIQYF. The CDR3, as DNA: TGTGCCAGTAGATCATCCGGGACAGGGGAGCACATTCAGTACTTC. This chain connects TRBV19 to TRBJ2-4; TRBD1 agrees at 10 bases. Trimming took 6 bases from V and 8 from J; bases not matched to a gene: 10. CDR1 LNHDA and CDR2 SQIVND come from the germline V gene (reference sequence). This CDR3 comprises 15 residues.

This clonotype appeared many times. The chain links TRBV5-6 to TRBJ2-5; 9 bases agree with TRBD2. This CDR3 is built from 13 residues. Trimming removed 8 bases from V and 5 bases from J; junction bases left unmatched: 7. CDR1 is SGHDT and CDR2 is YYEEEE in the germline V gene. CDR3: CASRAGGVETQYF. CDR3 DNA: TGTGCCAGTCGGGCGGGGGGGGTCGAGACCCAGTACTTC. Full variable domain (missing parts from reference TRBV5-6 and TRBJ2-5): DAGVTQSPTHLIKTRGQQVTLRCSPKSGHDTVSWYQQALGQGPQFIFQYYEEEERQRGNFPDRFSGHQFPNYSSELNVNALLLGDSALYLCASRAGGVETQYFGPGTRLLVL.

The chain is built from TRBV20-1 and TRBJ2-1; 8 positions match TRBD2. J gave up 0 bases and V 0 bases, and 4 bases lay outside the gene matches. The CDR3 spans 16 residues. The germline CDR1 and CDR2 sequences are DFQATT and SNEGSKA (reference sequence). CDR3 protein: CSARDFGRGSYNEQFF. In nucleotides, the CDR3 is TGCAGTGCTAGAGATTTCGGGAGGGGCTCCTACAATGAGCAGTTCTTC.

The chain couples TRBV4-1 to TRBJ1-6; no clear D. Germline V gene data show CDR1 as MGHRA and CDR2 as YSYEKL. Trimming took 4 bases from V and 5 from J, leaving 12 bases between them. CDR3 length: 15 amino acids. The CDR3 bases are TGCGCCAGCAGCCGAATTTTTAAGAATAATTCACCCCTCCACTTT. Its translation is CASSRIFKNNSPLHF.

This clonotype showed up many times. The chain combines TRBV18 with TRBJ1-2; D gene ambiguous. Trimming pared 4 bases from V and 6 bases from J, leaving 12 bases between. The CDR3 has 13 amino acids. Germline assignment: CDR1 KGHSH and CDR2 LQKENI. This CDR3 is CASSRVREDGYTF. The CDR3 DNA reads as TGTGCCAGCTCACGAGTTAGGGAGGATGGCTACACCTTC.

This clonotype was recorded at least ten times. This chain links TRBV2 with TRBJ2-1; D may correspond to TRBD1 or TRBD2 (5 bases each). The ends were cut back, 7 bases at V and 0 bases at J, with 13 bases in the middle. The V gene's germline CDR1 is SNHLY and CDR2 FYNNEI. CDR3 length: 15 amino acids. CDR3 sequence reads: CASTQTRGSYNEQFF. CDR3 DNA sequence: TGTGCCAGCACTCAAACGAGGGGCTCCTACAATGAGCAGTTCTTC.

This clonotype has at least ten counts. J is TRBJ2-7 and V is TRBV6-2 or TRBV6-3, with 7 bases aligning to TRBD1. Germline CDR1 MNHEY, CDR2 SVGEGT. Trimming took 5 bases from V and 3 from J; bases not matched to a gene: 7. CDR3 size: 14 residues. CDR3 sequence: CASSPETGIYEQYF. CDR3 bases: TGTGCCAGCAGTCCAGAGACAGGGATCTACGAGCAGTACTTC.

This clonotype has just a few counts. The chain links TRBV7-2 to TRBJ2-7; D not resolved. The length of the CDR3 is 13 residues. CDR1 is SGHTA and CDR2 is FQGNSA in the germline V gene. V was shortened by 5 bases and J by 7 bases, with 15 bases between the two germline ends. The CDR3 nucleotides are TGTGCCAGCAGCGTTAGATCTACGCTGGAGCAGTACTTC. It specifies CASSVRSTLEQYF.

Details on this clonotype: A much more abundant neighbour one base away suggests this may be a read error. Because it lacks the conserved phenylalanine or tryptophan at the end, this CDR3 is likely a read error. The chain carries TRBV5-1 and TRBJ2-6; D gene ambiguous. The CDR3 length is 16 residues. V was clipped by 1 base and J by 0 bases, with 8 bases between them. CDR1 is SGHRS, CDR2 YFSETQ, per germline. CDR3 loop: CASSLNWVSGANVLTY. The CDR3 DNA reads TGCGCCAGCAGCTTGAATTGGGTCTCTGGGGCCAACGTCCTGACTTAC.

This clonotype was found many times. The rearrangement joins TRBV5-4 to TRBJ2-2; D not certain. The CDR3 extends over 12 amino acids. Germline V gene data show CDR1 as SGHNT and CDR2 as YYREEE (reference sequence). Deletions cut 5 bases from V and 4 bases from J, with 6 bases between. CDR3 protein: CASRVRTGELFF. The CDR3 nucleotides are TGTGCCAGCAGGGTCCGCACCGGGGAGCTGTTTTTT.

The rearrangement joins TRBV4-1 to TRBJ2-2, with D maybe TRBD2 (6 bases). This CDR3 is 21 amino acids long. The germline V and J ends were trimmed by 3 bases and 0 bases, with 26 bases remaining between them. The germline V gene has CDR1 MGHRA and CDR2 YSYEKL. CDR3 sequence (DNA): TGCGCCAGCAGCCATTTCGGGACTCCCCCGTTAAAGGTCGCGAACACCGGGGAGCTGTTTTTT. It translates to CASSHFGTPPLKVANTGELFF.

In its sample, this clonotype was seen many times. The chain links TRBV28 to TRBJ2-7; 7 bases line up with TRBD2. Trimming removed 6 bases from V and 5 bases from J; junction bases left unmatched: 13. Per germline, CDR1 MDHEN and CDR2 SYDVKM. This CDR3 region has 15 residues. This CDR3 reads CASSWGGLKGDEQYF. The CDR3 DNA follows: TGTGCCAGCAGCTGGGGGGGGTTGAAAGGCGACGAGCAGTACTTC.

The rearrangement uses TRBV7-2 and TRBJ2-1; D call uncertain. The CDR3 runs to 13 residues. V was pared by 1 base and J by 10 bases, with 11 bases between. CDR1 and CDR2 (germline): SGHTA, FQGNSA. The DNA for the CDR3 is TGTGCCAGCAGCTTAGGTGTGCAGTCGGAGCAGTTCTTC. This codes for CASSLGVQSEQFF.